These 8 T cell receptor beta chains came from one sample sequenced in a study of CD8 T cells in Susac syndrome. Reverse transcription of about 0.45 to 1 ug RNA was performed with random hexamers. TCRdb called the immunoSEQ multiplex PCR reads again in MiXCR, with one record for every CDR3 protein. The profile shows tens of thousands of distinct CDR3 sequences, roughly 91% of them singletons. The source material was CD8+ T cells from PBMCs. Receptors originate from a human donor with multiple sclerosis.

J is TRBJ1-1 and V is TRBV4-1; D remains ambiguous. The V and J ends lost 0 bases and 4 bases respectively, with 6 bases between them. Germline lookup yields CDR1 MGHRA and CDR2 YSYEKL. The CDR3 sequence is 13 residues long. Here the CDR3 reads CASSQEGLTEAFF. The CDR3 coding sequence is TGCGCCAGCAGCCAAGAAGGGCTCACTGAAGCTTTCTTT.

The table lists this clonotype with a few counts. The rearrangement links TRBV5-1 to TRBJ2-7; 9 nucleotides agree with TRBD1. The CDR3 totals 13 residues. The trim removed 4 bases at V and 7 bases at J, leaving 6 bases unmatched. Germline lookup yields CDR1 SGHRS and CDR2 YFSETQ. CDR3 residues: CASSGTGLWEQYF. CDR3 sequence (DNA): TGCGCCAGCAGCGGGACAGGGTTGTGGGAGCAGTACTTC.

This chain links TRBV2 with TRBJ2-1; D might be TRBD1 or TRBD2, each matching 5 bases. V lost 1 base to trimming and J lost 3 bases, with 16 bases between them. Per germline, CDR1 SNHLY and CDR2 FYNNEI. The CDR3 covers 17 residues. Written as DNA, the CDR3 is TGTGCCAGCAGTGAAGACCCAGCCGGGGCTTACTACAATGAGCAGTTCTTC. It is translated as CASSEDPAGAYYNEQFF.

V gene TRBV28 combines with J gene TRBJ2-5; 15 nucleotides agree with TRBD2. CDR1 and CDR2 (germline): MDHEN, SYDVKM. J lost 2 bases, V lost 8 bases, and 6 bases had no gene match. This CDR3 contains 16 residues. The CDR3 sequence: CASRTSGGEFQETQYF. CDR3 sequence (DNA): TGTGCCAGCCGGACTAGCGGGGGGGAGTTTCAAGAGACCCAGTACTTC.

The genes are TRBV18 and TRBJ2-1; the D gene is possibly TRBD2 (6 bases). The CDR3 loop spans 16 amino acids. V was clipped by 3 bases and J by 2 bases, with 14 bases between them. Germline V gene lookup returns CDR1 KGHSH and CDR2 LQKENI. The CDR3 region has the DNA TGTGCCAGCTCACCGACCGGGAGAGGTGCCTACAATGAGCAGTTCTTC. Amino acid sequence: CASSPTGRGAYNEQFF.

The CDR3 DNA is TGCAGTGCTACAGTACTAGCGGGAGTAAGCAATGAGCAGTTCTTC. Its protein product is CSATVLAGVSNEQFF. J is TRBJ2-1 and V is TRBV20-1; 11 bases match TRBD2. There are 15 residues in the CDR3. V lost 4 bases and J lost 6; bases outside the gene matches: 8. Germline loops: CDR1 DFQATT, CDR2 SNEGSKA (reference sequence).

The chain carries TRBV12-5 and TRBJ2-1; D uncertain. Trimming removed 5 bases at V and 4 bases at J, with 6 bases between. CDR1 and CDR2 from the germline V gene are LGHNT and FRNRAP. The CDR3 is 12 residues long. CDR3 DNA sequence: TGTGCTAGTGGTCAAGGGTACAATGAGCAGTTCTTC. Translated, it gives CASGQGYNEQFF.

This clonotype appeared a single time. The chain employs TRBV6-1 and TRBJ1-6, with D perhaps TRBD1 (5 bases). CDR3 length equals 15 residues. Germline CDR1 and CDR2: MNHNS and SASEGT. The ends were cut back, 11 bases at V and 10 bases at J, with 24 bases in the middle. CDR3 sequence: CAGRRVGRADSPLHF. In DNA, the CDR3 is TGTGCCGGTCGTCGGGTGGGCAGGGCTGACTCACCCCTCCACTTT.